A selection of T cell receptor beta chains follows, all from one sample in a study of tumor-infiltrating lymphocytes in primary liver carcinoma. TCRdb reprocessed the multiplex PCR reads via MiXCR and lists one record per CDR3 protein. This sample carries 300,000 to 400,000 distinct CDR3 sequences, 65% of them seen once, and the ten largest clones take 5.5% to 8%. Sequenced: peripheral blood. All receptors come from a middle-aged man with primary liver carcinoma and hepatitis B virus infection. Each CDR3 is given with its conserved first and last residue. The D gene is left open where the match is weak. Rows may omit the clone size; those that give it use once, few, many or a size class.

clone size: many; J gene: TRBJ2-3; D gene: TRBD2; V gene: TRBV11-2; CDR3 DNA: TGTGCCAGCAGCTTGACTAGCCAAGGCACAGATACGCAGTATTTT; CDR3 protein: CASSLTSQGTDTQYF
clone size: .; J gene: TRBJ2-5; D gene: TRBD1; V gene: TRBV11-3; CDR3 DNA: TGTGCCAGCAGCTCAGACAGGGCGGAGACCCAGTCCTTC; CDR3 protein: CASSSDRAETQSF
clone size: .; J gene: TRBJ2-7; D gene: .; V gene: TRBV28; CDR3 DNA: TGTGCCAGCAGTTCCCCCCGGAGGAGGGTGAACGAGCAGTACTTC; CDR3 protein: CASSSPRRRVNEQYF
clone size: .; J gene: TRBJ2-5; D gene: TRBD2; V gene: TRBV11-2; CDR3 DNA: TGTGCCAGCAGCTTAGGTAGCGGGGGGAGCTCCGACAATGAGCAGTACTTC; CDR3 protein: CASSLGSGGSSDNEQYF
clone size: many; J gene: TRBJ1-1; D gene: .; V gene: TRBV12-3/TRBV12-4; CDR3 DNA: TGTGCCAGCAGTCTTCGGGGGGAGACTGAAGCTTTCTTT; CDR3 protein: CASSLRGETEAFF
clone size: .; J gene: TRBJ2-7; D gene: .; V gene: TRBV11-2; CDR3 DNA: TGTGCCACTTCATACAATGAACAGTACTTC; CDR3 protein: CATSYNEQYF
clone size: many; J gene: TRBJ2-7; D gene: .; V gene: TRBV12-3/TRBV12-4; CDR3 DNA: TGTGCCAGCAACCCCGGCGGGCAAGTTCAGTACTTC; CDR3 protein: CASNPGGQVQYF
clone size: few; J gene: TRBJ1-2; D gene: .; V gene: TRBV5-1; CDR3 DNA: TGCGCCAGCAGCTTGGGTACCCCCGGGATGGAGAACCATCACTATGGCTACACCTTC; CDR3 protein: CASSLGTPGMENHHYGYTF
clone size: .; J gene: TRBJ1-6; D gene: .; V gene: TRBV5-1; CDR3 DNA: TGCGCCAGCACACAGGAGGGAAATTCACCCCTCCACTTT; CDR3 protein: CASTQEGNSPLHF
clone size: .; J gene: TRBJ2-7; D gene: TRBD2; V gene: TRBV11-2; CDR3 DNA: TGCGCCAGCAACTCGGGACTAGCGGGAGTCGGGGCGATGGACGAGCAGTACTTC; CDR3 protein: CASNSGLAGVGAMDEQYF
clone size: many; J gene: TRBJ2-1; D gene: TRBD2; V gene: TRBV5-1; CDR3 DNA: TGCGCCAGCAGGGGGGGGACTCAGCCCTACAATGAGCAGTTCTTC; CDR3 protein: CASRGGTQPYNEQFF
clone size: few; J gene: TRBJ2-3; D gene: .; V gene: TRBV5-1; CDR3 DNA: .; CDR3 protein: CASSNVAGGADTRYF